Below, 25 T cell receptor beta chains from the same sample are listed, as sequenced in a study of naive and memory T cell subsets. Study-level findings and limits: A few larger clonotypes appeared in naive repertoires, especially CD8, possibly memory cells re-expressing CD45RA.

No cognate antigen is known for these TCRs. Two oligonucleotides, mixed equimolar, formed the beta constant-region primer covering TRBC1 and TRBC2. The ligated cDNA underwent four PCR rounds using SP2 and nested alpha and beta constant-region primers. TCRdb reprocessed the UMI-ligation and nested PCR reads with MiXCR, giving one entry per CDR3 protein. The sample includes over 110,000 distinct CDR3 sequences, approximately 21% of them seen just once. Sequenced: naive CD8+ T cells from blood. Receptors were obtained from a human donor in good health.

The chain's CDR3 is CASSHTGTGYNEQFF. CDR3 nucleotides: TGTGCCAGCAGTCATACCGGGACAGGCTACAATGAGCAGTTCTTC. This chain joins TRBV28 and TRBJ2-1; 8 nucleotides agree with TRBD1. The CDR3 runs 15 residues. Trimming at V came to 5 bases and at J to 3 bases, leaving 6 bases not matched to a gene. Germline CDR1 reads MDHEN; CDR2 reads SYDVKM.

CDR3 bases: TGTGCCAGCAGTTTGGGAAACGGGGCCGGGGAGCTGTTTTTT. This sequence encodes CASSLGNGAGELFF. J is TRBJ2-2 and V is TRBV27; D may be TRBD2 (5 bases). Trimming removed 3 bases from V and 6 bases from J, with 11 bases in between. The V gene's germline CDR1 is MNHEY and CDR2 SMNVEV (reference sequence). This CDR3 spans 14 amino acids.

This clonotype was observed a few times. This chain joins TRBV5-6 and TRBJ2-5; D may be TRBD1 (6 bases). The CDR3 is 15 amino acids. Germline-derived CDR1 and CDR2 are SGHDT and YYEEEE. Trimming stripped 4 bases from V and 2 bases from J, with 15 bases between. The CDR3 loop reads CASSQKWTEQETQYF. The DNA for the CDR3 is TGTGCCAGCAGCCAAAAATGGACAGAACAAGAGACCCAGTACTTC.

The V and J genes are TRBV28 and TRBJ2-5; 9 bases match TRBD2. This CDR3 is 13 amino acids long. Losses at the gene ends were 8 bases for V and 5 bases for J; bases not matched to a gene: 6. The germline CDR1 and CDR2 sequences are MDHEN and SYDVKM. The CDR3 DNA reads TGTGCCAGCGCGGTAGCGGGAGTGGAGACCCAGTACTTC. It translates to CASAVAGVETQYF.

The CDR3 DNA is TGCGCCAGCAGCCAAGCTTGGGGGGTCCTTGATACGCAGTATTTT. Its protein is CASSQAWGVLDTQYF. The chain has TRBV4-3 and TRBJ2-3; possibly TRBD2 for D (6 bases). CDR3 length equals 15 residues. Germline V lookup: CDR1 LGHNA, CDR2 YSLEER. Trimming took 1 base from V and 6 from J, leaving 14 bases between them.

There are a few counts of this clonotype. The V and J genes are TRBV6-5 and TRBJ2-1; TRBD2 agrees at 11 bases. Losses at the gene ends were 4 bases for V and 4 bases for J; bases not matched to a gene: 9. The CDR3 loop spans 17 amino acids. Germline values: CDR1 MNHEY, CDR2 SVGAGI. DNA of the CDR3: TGTGCCAGCAGTTCTCGGACTAGCGGGCAATTGTACAATGAGCAGTTCTTC. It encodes CASSSRTSGQLYNEQFF.

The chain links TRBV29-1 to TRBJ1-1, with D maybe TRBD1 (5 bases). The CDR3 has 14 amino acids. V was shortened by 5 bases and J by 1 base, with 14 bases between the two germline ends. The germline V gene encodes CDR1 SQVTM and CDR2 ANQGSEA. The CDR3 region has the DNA TGCAGCGTTTCTCTGGGGCGCGGGAACACTGAAGCTTTCTTT. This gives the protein CSVSLGRGNTEAFF.

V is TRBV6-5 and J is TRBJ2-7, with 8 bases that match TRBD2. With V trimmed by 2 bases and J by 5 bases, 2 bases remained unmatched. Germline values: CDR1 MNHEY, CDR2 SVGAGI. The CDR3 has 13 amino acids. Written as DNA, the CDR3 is TGTGCCAGCAGTTACACAGCGGGAGACGAGCAGTACTTC. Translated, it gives CASSYTAGDEQYF.

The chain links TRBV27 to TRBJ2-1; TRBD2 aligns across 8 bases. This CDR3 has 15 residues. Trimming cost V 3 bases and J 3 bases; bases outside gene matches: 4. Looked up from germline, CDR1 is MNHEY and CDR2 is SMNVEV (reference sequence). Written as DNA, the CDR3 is TGTGCCAGCAGTTTGACGGGAGGGTTCTACAATGAGCAGTTCTTC. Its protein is CASSLTGGFYNEQFF.

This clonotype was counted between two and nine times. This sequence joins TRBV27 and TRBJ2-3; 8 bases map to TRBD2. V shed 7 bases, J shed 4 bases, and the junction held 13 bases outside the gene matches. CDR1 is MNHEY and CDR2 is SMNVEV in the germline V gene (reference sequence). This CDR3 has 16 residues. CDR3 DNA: TGTGCCAGCACCACAATCGCCGGGAGGGAGGCAGATACGCAGTATTTT. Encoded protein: CASTTIAGREADTQYF.

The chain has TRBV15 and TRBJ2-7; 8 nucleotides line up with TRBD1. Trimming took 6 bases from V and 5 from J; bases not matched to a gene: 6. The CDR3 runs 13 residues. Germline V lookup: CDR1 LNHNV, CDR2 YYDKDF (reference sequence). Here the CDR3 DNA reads TGTGCCACCAGTGCGACAGGGGATGACGAGCAGTACTTC. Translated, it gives CATSATGDDEQYF. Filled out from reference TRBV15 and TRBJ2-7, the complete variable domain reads DAMVIQNPRYQVTQFGKPVTLSCSQTLNHNVMYWYQQKSSQAPKLLFHYYDKDFNNEADTPDNFQSRRPNTSFCFLDIRSPGLGDTAMYLCATSATGDDEQYFGPGTRLTVT.

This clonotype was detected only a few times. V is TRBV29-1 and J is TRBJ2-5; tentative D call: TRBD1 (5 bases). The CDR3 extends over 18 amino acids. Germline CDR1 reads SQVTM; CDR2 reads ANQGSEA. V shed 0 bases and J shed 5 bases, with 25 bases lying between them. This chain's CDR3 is CSVEDNWQGEGSRETQYF. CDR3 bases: TGCAGCGTTGAAGATAATTGGCAGGGCGAAGGGTCCCGGGAGACCCAGTACTTC.

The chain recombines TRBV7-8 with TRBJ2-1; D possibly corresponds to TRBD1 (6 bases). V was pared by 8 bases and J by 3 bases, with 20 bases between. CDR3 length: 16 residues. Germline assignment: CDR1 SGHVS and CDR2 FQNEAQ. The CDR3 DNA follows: TGTGCCAGCGCCCTGGGGGCGGTGACGGGCTACAATGAGCAGTTCTTC. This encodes CASALGAVTGYNEQFF. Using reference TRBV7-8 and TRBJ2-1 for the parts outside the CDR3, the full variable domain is GAGVSQSPRYKVAKRGQDVALRCDPISGHVSLFWYQQALGQGPEFLTYFQNEAQLDKSGLPSDRFFAERPEGSVSTLKIQRTQQEDSAVYLCASALGAVTGYNEQFFGPGTRLTVL.

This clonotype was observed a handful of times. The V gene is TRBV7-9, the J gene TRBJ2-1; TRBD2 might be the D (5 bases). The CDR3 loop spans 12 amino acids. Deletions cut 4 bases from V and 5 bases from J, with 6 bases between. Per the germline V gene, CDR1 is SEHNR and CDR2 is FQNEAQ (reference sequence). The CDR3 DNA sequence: TGTGCCAGCAGCTCGACTAACAATGAGCAGTTCTTC. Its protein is CASSSTNNEQFF.

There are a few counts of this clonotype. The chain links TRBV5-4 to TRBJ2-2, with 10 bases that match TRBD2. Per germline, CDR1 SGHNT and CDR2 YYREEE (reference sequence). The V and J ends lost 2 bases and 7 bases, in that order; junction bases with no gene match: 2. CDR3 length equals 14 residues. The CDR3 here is CASSFSSGSGELFF. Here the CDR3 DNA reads TGTGCCAGCAGCTTCTCTAGCGGGAGCGGGGAGCTGTTTTTT.

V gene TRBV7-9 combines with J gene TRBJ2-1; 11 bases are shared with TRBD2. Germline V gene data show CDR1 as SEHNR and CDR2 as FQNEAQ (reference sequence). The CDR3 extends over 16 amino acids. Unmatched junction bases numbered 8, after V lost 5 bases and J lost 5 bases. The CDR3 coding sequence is TGTGCCAGCAGCCCGCGACTAGCGGGACAGGACAATGAGCAGTTCTTC. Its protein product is CASSPRLAGQDNEQFF.

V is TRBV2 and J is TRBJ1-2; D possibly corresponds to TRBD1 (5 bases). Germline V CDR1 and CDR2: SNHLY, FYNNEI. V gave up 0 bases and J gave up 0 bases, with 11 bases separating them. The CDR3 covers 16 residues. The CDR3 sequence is CASSEAGGGANYGYTF. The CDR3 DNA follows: TGTGCCAGCAGTGAAGCCGGTGGAGGGGCTAACTATGGCTACACCTTC.

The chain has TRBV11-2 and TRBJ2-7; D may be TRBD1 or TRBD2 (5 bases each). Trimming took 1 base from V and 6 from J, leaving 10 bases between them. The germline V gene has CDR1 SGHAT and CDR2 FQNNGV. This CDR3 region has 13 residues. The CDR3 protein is CASSLVFGGEQYF. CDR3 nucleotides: TGTGCCAGCAGCTTAGTTTTTGGGGGCGAGCAGTACTTC. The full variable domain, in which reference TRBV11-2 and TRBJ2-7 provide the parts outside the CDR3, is EAGVAQSPRYKIIEKRQSVAFWCNPISGHATLYWYQQILGQGPKLLIQFQNNGVVDDSQLPKDRFSAERLKGVDSTLKIQPAKLEDSAVYLCASSLVFGGEQYFGPGTRLTVT.

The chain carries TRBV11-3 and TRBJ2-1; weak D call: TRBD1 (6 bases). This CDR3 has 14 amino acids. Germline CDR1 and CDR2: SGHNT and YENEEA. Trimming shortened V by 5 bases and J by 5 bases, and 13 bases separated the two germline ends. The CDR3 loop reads CASSPRTGNNEQFF. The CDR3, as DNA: TGTGCCAGCAGCCCGCGTACAGGGAACAATGAGCAGTTCTTC.

The CDR3 sequence is CASSLPGERTSEQYF. The CDR3 nucleotides are TGTGCCAGCAGCTTACCCGGGGAGCGGACTTCCGAGCAGTACTTC. The J gene is TRBJ2-7, the V gene TRBV13, with D possibly being TRBD2 (5 bases). The CDR3 is 15 amino acids. Germline CDR1 is PRHDT and CDR2 is FYEKMQ (reference sequence). V was trimmed by 2 bases and J by 6 bases, leaving 17 bases between them. The variable domain in full, completed from reference TRBV13 and TRBJ2-7, reads AAGVIQSPRHLIKEKRETATLKCYPIPRHDTVYWYQQGPGQDPQFLISFYEKMQSDKGSIPDRFSAQQFSDYHSELNMSSLELGDSALYFCASSLPGERTSEQYFGPGTRLTVT.

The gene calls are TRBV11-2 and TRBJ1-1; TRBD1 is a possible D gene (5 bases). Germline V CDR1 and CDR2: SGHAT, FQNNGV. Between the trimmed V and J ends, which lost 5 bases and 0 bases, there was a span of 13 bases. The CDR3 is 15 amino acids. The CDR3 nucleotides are TGTGCCAGCAGCCCCTCTGGGGGGATGAACACTGAAGCTTTCTTT. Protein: CASSPSGGMNTEAFF.

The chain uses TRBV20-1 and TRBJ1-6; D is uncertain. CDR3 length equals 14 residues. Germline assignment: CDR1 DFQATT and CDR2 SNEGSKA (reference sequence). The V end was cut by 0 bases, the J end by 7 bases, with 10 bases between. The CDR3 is CSARDYKGNSPLHF. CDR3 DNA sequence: TGCAGTGCTAGAGATTATAAGGGAAATTCACCCCTCCACTTT.

The CDR3 region is CASSYSRGVGQPQHF. CDR3 coding DNA: TGTGCCAGCAGTTACTCGAGGGGGGTGGGACAGCCCCAGCATTTT. This chain links TRBV6-6 with TRBJ1-5; D may be TRBD1 (6 bases). The germline V gene encodes CDR1 MNHNY and CDR2 SVGAGI (reference sequence). V was trimmed by 0 bases and J by 7 bases, leaving 13 bases between them. The CDR3 length is 15 residues.

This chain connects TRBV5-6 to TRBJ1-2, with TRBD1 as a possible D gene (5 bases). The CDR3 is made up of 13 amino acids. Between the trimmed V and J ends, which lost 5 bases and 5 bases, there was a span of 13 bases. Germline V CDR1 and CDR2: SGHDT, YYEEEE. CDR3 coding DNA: TGTGCCAGCAGTTCCGGACGGGGGTATGGCTACACCTTC. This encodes CASSSGRGYGYTF.

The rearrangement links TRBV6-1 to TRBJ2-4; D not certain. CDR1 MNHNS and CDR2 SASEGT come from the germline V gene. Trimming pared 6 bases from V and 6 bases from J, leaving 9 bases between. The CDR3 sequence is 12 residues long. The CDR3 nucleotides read TGTGCCAGCAGATTCCCCGCAAACATTCAGTACTTC. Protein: CASRFPANIQYF.